The rows below give T cell receptor beta chains drawn from one sample of a study of blood T cell repertoires in COVID-19. TCRdb's table, derived via immunoSEQ multiplex PCR, lists solely in-frame clones and lacks some. This table has roughly 400,000 clones, about 86% appearing once. Sequenced sample: PBMCs or T cells enriched from blood (not recorded which). All receptors come from a woman aged 45-60 years who had recovered from COVID-19. The CDR3 runs from the conserved cysteine through the conserved F or W. D genes are given only for firm matches. Size is stated for part of the rows, as once, few or many counts, or as a class when the clone is expanded.

clone size,D gene,V gene,J gene,CDR3 protein,CDR3 DNA
NA,NA,TRBV5-6,TRBJ2-7,CASSLYEAGIYEQYF,TGTGCCAGCAGCTTATATGAAGCGGGTATATACGAGCAGTACTTC
NA,TRBD2,TRBV7-6,TRBJ2-5,CASSLVGLAGAETQYF,TGTGCCAGCAGCTTAGTCGGGCTAGCGGGGGCGGAGACCCAGTACTTC
NA,TRBD1,TRBV7-9,TRBJ2-7,CASSPPGQENYEQYF,TGTGCCAGCAGCCCCCCGGGACAGGAGAACTACGAGCAGTACTTC
NA,TRBD1,TRBV6-5,TRBJ1-2,CASSTNPGQHNGYTF,TGTGCCAGCAGTACCAACCCGGGACAGCATAATGGCTACACCTTC
NA,NA,TRBV25-1,TRBJ1-3,CASSESDNPLYF,TGTGCCAGCAGTGAATCGGACAACCCACTATATTTT
once,NA,TRBV2,TRBJ1-1,CASRGEGGEAFF,TGTGCCAGCAGAGGAGAGGGAGGAGAAGCTTTCTTT
NA,TRBD1,TRBV5-6,TRBJ1-2,CASRGGGGGYTF,TGTGCCAGCAGAGGGGGCGGAGGGGGCTACACCTTC
few,NA,TRBV2,TRBJ1-2,CASNFRGVDGYTF,TGTGCCAGCAACTTCCGGGGGGTGGATGGCTACACCTTC
once,NA,TRBV28,TRBJ1-2,CASSFSGVYGYTF,TGTGCCAGCAGTTTCTCAGGGGTCTATGGCTACACCTTC
once,TRBD1,TRBV2,TRBJ2-7,CASRNTGTGAYEQYF,TGTGCCAGCAGGAACACCGGGACAGGGGCTTACGAGCAGTACTTC
NA,NA,TRBV7-8,TRBJ1-2,CASSPGWGSYGYTF,TGTGCCAGCAGCCCTGGTTGGGGCAGCTATGGCTACACCTTC
NA,TRBD1,TRBV4-3,TRBJ1-2,CASSQGDRGSQHGYGYTF,TGCGCCAGCAGCCAAGGGGACAGGGGTAGCCAACATGGATATGGCTACACCTTC
NA,TRBD2,TRBV28,TRBJ2-1,CASSDLAGGRNEQFF,TGTGCCAGCAGTGACCTAGCGGGGGGGCGCAATGAGCAGTTCTTC
NA,TRBD1,TRBV11-2,TRBJ2-1,CASSAMTGLENEQFF,TGTGCCAGCAGCGCGATGACAGGGTTGGAAAATGAGCAGTTCTTC
NA,TRBD1,TRBV30,TRBJ1-4,CAWSVLTGNEKLFF,TGTGCCTGGAGTGTATTGACAGGGAATGAAAAACTGTTTTTT
NA,NA,TRBV30,TRBJ2-5,CAWREVGSGKGETQYF,TGTGCCTGGAGAGAAGTAGGGTCAGGGAAGGGAGAGACCCAGTACTTC
NA,NA,TRBV9,TRBJ1-1,CASSVSVNTEAFF,TGTGCCAGCAGCGTGTCTGTGAACACTGAAGCTTTCTTT
NA,NA,TRBV2,TRBJ1-2,CASSREERGYNGYTF,TGTGCCAGCAGTCGCGAAGAGAGAGGTTATAATGGCTACACCTTC
NA,NA,TRBV7-9,TRBJ1-3,CASAGAAGRSTIYF,TGTGCCAGCGCCGGGGCAGCGGGGAGGAGCACCATATATTTT
NA,NA,TRBV19,TRBJ1-1,CASSAAENTEAFF,TGTGCCAGTAGTGCTGCGGAGAACACTGAAGCTTTCTTT
NA,NA,TRBV11-2,TRBJ1-2,CASSLGAWYGYTF,TGTGCCAGCAGCTTAGGGGCCTGGTATGGCTACACCTTC
NA,TRBD2,TRBV19,TRBJ2-5,CASSMLAGGETQYF,TGTGCCAGTAGTATGCTAGCGGGGGGGGAGACCCAGTACTTC
NA,NA,TRBV4-1,TRBJ1-2,CASSQDGHLNYGYTF,TGCGCCAGCAGCCAAGATGGACACCTTAACTATGGCTACACCTTC
NA,NA,TRBV19,TRBJ2-1,CASSLGQGGEQFF,TGTGCCAGTAGTTTGGGACAAGGGGGTGAGCAGTTCTTC
NA,NA,TRBV19,TRBJ1-1,CASSIVLFAEAFF,TGTGCCAGTAGTATTGTTTTATTCGCTGAAGCTTTCTTT
NA,NA,TRBV19,TRBJ1-3,CASHNRGNTIYF,TGTGCCAGCCACAACAGGGGAAACACCATATATTTT
NA,NA,TRBV21-1,TRBJ1-2,CASSQTQSTDSNYGYTF,TGTGCCAGCAGCCAAACCCAAAGTACAGATTCTAACTATGGCTACACCTTC